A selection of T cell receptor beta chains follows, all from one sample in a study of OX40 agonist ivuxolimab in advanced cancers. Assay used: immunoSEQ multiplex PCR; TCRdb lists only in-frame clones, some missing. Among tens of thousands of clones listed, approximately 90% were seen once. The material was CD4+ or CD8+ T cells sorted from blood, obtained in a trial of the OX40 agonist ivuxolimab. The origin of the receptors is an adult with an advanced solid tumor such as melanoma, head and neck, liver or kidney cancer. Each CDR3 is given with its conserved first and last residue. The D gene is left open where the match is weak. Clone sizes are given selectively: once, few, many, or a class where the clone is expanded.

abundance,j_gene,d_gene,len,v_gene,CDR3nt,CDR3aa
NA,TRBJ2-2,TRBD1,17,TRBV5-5,TGTGCCAGCAGCTTGGAGCTGACAGGGCAACTCACCGGGGAGCTGTTTTTT,CASSLELTGQLTGELFF
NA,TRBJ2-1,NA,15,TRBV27,TGTGCCAGCAGTTTAGAGGGGGGCCTTTACAATGAGCAGTTCTTC,CASSLEGGLYNEQFF
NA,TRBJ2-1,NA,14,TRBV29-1,TGCAGCGTCAGCGGCAGGAGAAATTACAATGAGCAGTTCTTC,CSVSGRRNYNEQFF
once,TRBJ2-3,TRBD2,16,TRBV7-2,TGTGCCAGCAGCCCCCTCGGGACTAGGACCACAGATACGCAGTATTTT,CASSPLGTRTTDTQYF
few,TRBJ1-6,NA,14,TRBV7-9,TGTGCCAGCAGCTCATGGGCCTCAGACTCACCCCTCCACTTT,CASSSWASDSPLHF
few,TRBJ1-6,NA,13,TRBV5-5,TGTGCCAGCAAGGACACGGATAATTCACCCCTCCACTTT,CASKDTDNSPLHF
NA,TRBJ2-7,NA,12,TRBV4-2,TGTGCCAGCAGCCCGGGGGTCTCCGAGCAGTACTTC,CASSPGVSEQYF
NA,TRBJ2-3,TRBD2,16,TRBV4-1,TGCGCCAGCAGCCCACTAGCGGGAGGGCCGGGAGATACGCAGTATTTT,CASSPLAGGPGDTQYF
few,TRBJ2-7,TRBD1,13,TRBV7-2,TGTGCCAGCAGCTCGGGACAGTCCTACGAGCAGTACTTC,CASSSGQSYEQYF
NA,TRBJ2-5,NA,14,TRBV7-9,TGTGCCAGCAGCTCAGACACGTCCCAAGAGACCCAGTACTTC,CASSSDTSQETQYF
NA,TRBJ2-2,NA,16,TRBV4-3,TGCGCCAGCAGCCAAGATTCGGGAGCCGGCACCGGGGAGCTGTTTTTT,CASSQDSGAGTGELFF
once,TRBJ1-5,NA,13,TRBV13,TGTGCCAGCAGCGAGGGAGGTTTTCAGCCCCAGCATTTT,CASSEGGFQPQHF
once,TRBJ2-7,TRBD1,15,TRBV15,TGTGCCACCAGCAGGACGACAGGGGCTTCCTACGAGCAGTACTTC,CATSRTTGASYEQYF
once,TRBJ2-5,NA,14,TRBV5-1,TGCGCCAGCAGCTTGAATCGGGACCAAGAGACCCAGTACTTC,CASSLNRDQETQYF
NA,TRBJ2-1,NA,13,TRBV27,TGTGCCAGCAGTCGCGGCGCTTACAATGAGCAGTTCTTC,CASSRGAYNEQFF
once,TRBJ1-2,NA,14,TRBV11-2,TGTGCCAGCAGTTCAGGACAGTCTAACTATGGCTACACCTTC,CASSSGQSNYGYTF
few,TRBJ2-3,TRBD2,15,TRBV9,TGTGCCAGCAGCGTAAGCGGGGGGGCGCCAGATACGCAGTATTTT,CASSVSGGAPDTQYF
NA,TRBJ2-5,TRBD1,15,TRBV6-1,TGTGCCAGCAGTGATTTTCTACAGGGGACAGTGACCCAGTACTTC,CASSDFLQGTVTQYF
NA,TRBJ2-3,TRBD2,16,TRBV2,TGTGCCAGCAGTAGTGTAGGGACTAGCGCTATAGATACGCAGTATTTT,CASSSVGTSAIDTQYF
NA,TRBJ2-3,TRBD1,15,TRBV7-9,TGTGCCAGCAGCGAAACGACAGGGGTGGAAGATACGCAGTATTTT,CASSETTGVEDTQYF
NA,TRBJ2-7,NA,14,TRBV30,TGTGCCTGGAGTGTACGGGGGACCTCCTACGAGCAGTACTTC,CAWSVRGTSYEQYF
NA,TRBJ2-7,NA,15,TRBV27,TGTGCCAGCAGTTTTTCCGGAGGGTCGCCCTACGAGCAGTACTTC,CASSFSGGSPYEQYF
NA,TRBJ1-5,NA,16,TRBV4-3,TGCGCCAGCAGCCAATCCATCGGGGGGTTCGATCAGCCCCAGCATTTT,CASSQSIGGFDQPQHF
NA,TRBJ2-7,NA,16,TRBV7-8,TGTGCCAGCAGCCGCGAGGGGCCGCGGGGTCGCTACGAGCAGTACTTC,CASSREGPRGRYEQYF
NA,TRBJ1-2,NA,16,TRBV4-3,TGCGCCAGCAGCCAAGAGGCCTGGACAGCTAACTATGGCTACACCTTC,CASSQEAWTANYGYTF
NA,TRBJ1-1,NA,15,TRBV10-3,TGTGCCATCAGTGAGTCGCAGGTATTGAACACTGAAGCTTTCTTT,CAISESQVLNTEAFF
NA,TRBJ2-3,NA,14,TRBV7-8,TGTGCCAGCAGCTTGTTGATAGGCACAGATACGCAGTATTTT,CASSLLIGTDTQYF
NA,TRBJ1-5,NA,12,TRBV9,TGTGCCAGCAGCAGTAATAATCAGCCCCAGCATTTT,CASSSNNQPQHF
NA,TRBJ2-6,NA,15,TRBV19,TGTGCCAAAAGAGACAGACTCTCTGGGGCCAACGTCCTGACTTTC,CAKRDRLSGANVLTF
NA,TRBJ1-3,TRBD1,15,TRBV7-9,TGTGCCAGCAGCTCGGACAGGGGTCGTGGAAACACCATATATTTT,CASSSDRGRGNTIYF
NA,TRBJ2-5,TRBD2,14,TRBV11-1,TGTGCCAGCAGCTTAATCGGCGGGAGCGAGACCCAGTACTTC,CASSLIGGSETQYF
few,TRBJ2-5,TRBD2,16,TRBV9,TGTGCCAGCAGCGTAGGGCCTAGCGGGAGCTCAGAGACCCAGTACTTC,CASSVGPSGSSETQYF
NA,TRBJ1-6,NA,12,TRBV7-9,TGTGCCAGCAGCTTTTTGGACCGACCCCTCCACTTT,CASSFLDRPLHF
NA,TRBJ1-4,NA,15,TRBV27,TGTGCCAGCAGTTTTTCCCCCAGGCCGAATGAAAAACTGTTTTTT,CASSFSPRPNEKLFF
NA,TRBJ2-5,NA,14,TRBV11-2,TGTGCCAGCAGCTCCTGGGAGTACCAAGAGACCCAGTACTTC,CASSSWEYQETQYF
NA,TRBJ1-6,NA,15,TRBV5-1,TGCGCCAGCAGCTTTAAACCCTCCTATAATTCACCCCTCCACTTT,CASSFKPSYNSPLHF
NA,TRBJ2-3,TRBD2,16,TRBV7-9,TGTGCCAGCAGCCGCTCTGGACTAGCCACCACAGATACGCAGTATTTT,CASSRSGLATTDTQYF
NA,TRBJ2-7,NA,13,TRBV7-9,TGTGCCAGCAGCTTCCCCGGGCAGTACGAGCAGTACTTC,CASSFPGQYEQYF
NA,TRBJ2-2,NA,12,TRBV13,TGTGTCAGCAGGCGGGCCGACGGGGAGCTGTTTTTT,CVSRRADGELFF
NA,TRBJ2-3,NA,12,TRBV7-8,TGTGCCAGACGGTGGTCCACAGATACGCAGTATTTT,CARRWSTDTQYF
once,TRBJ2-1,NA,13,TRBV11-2,TGTGCCAGCAGCTTAGTTTGGTCTGGCGAGCAGTTCTTC,CASSLVWSGEQFF
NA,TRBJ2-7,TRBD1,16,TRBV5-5,TGTGCCAGCAGCTTGGACACCGGACAGGCAAGCTACGAGCAGTACTTC,CASSLDTGQASYEQYF
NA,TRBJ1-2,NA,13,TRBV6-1,TGTGCCAGCAGAGGACAGTTAAACTATGGCTACACCTTC,CASRGQLNYGYTF
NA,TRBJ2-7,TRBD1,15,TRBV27,TGTGCCAGCAGTTTCGCCGGGACAGGGGGCTACGAGCAGTACTTC,CASSFAGTGGYEQYF
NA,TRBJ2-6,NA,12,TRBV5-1,TGCGCCACCAAGGGTGGGGCCAACGTCCTGACTTTC,CATKGGANVLTF
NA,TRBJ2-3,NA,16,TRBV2,TGTGCCAGCAGTGAAGTGGGGCAGGGGAGGGCAGATACGCAGTATTTT,CASSEVGQGRADTQYF
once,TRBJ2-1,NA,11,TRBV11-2,TGTGCCAGCAACGGAGAATTTGAGCAGTTCTTC,CASNGEFEQFF
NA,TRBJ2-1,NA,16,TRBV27,TGTGCCAGCAGTTTATCGCGGGACAAATCCTACAATGAGCAGTTCTTC,CASSLSRDKSYNEQFF
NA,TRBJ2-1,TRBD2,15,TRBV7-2,TGTGCCAGCAGCCAACCGGGACTAGCGGGGGGAGGGCAGTTCTTC,CASSQPGLAGGGQFF
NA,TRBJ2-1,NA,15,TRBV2,TGTGCCAGCAGTGAAACAGTTAGCTCCTACAATGAGCAGTTCTTC,CASSETVSSYNEQFF
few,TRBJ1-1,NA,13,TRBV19,TGTGCCAGTAGTTGGGGAGAACACACTGAAGCTTTCTTT,CASSWGEHTEAFF
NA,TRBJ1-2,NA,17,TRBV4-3,TGCGCCAGCAGCCAGGAATTTTTACAGGGCACACTTGATGGCTACACCTTC,CASSQEFLQGTLDGYTF
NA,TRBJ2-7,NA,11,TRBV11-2,TGTGCCAGCAGCCCACCGGGAGAGCAGTACTTC,CASSPPGEQYF
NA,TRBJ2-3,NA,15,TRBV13,TGTGCCAGCAGCTTAAGGGGGGAACTCACAGATACGCAGTATTTT,CASSLRGELTDTQYF